In this sample, the clone carrying this T cell receptor beta chain turned up a few times. Bulk tissue was left unsorted, and RNA and DNA were co-extracted from roughly 20-30 mg of it. This CDR3 has 15 residues. The germline V gene has CDR1 MNHEY and CDR2 SVGEGT. Trimming cost V 4 bases and J 8 bases, with 20 bases left between them. cDNA specific to TCR beta was made from approximately 0.55 ug of total RNA, with a constant-region primer employed for priming. Slightly modified ARM-PCR served as the procedure for the TCR beta libraries. These libraries came from three rounds of nested multiplex PCR. Amplification in the first two PCR rounds was performed using TRBV1-TRBV30 forward primers and a C-beta reverse primer for 10 cycles each. TCRdb used MiXCR to reprocess the multiplex PCR reads, holding one entry per CDR3 protein. The sample includes about 120,000 distinct CDR3 sequences, around two thirds of them seen just once.

The record originates from a study of tumor-infiltrating lymphocytes in primary liver carcinoma. The chain combines TRBV6-2 or TRBV6-3 with TRBJ1-2; D remains unclear. The specimen sequenced was tumor-adjacent normal liver tissue. This receptor was obtained from a woman in her sixties or seventies with primary liver carcinoma and hepatitis B virus infection. The CDR3 sequence is CASSCSPEISEGYTF. For the CDR3, the DNA is TGTGCCAGCAGTTGTTCGCCGGAGATTTCGGAAGGCTACACCTTC.